What follows are 22 T cell receptor beta chains derived from one specimen sequenced in a study of CD8+CD57+ T cells in acquired aplastic anemia. Whoever was chosen for sequencing had shown CD8+CD57+ cell expansion by flow cytometry. Profiling that covered TCR beta VDJ and CDR3 relied on genomic DNA as its template. One entry per CDR3 protein results from TCRdb running MiXCR on the reads. This sample has 200,000 to 250,000 distinct CDR3 sequences, with roughly half found just once. Sequenced input: sorted CD4+, CD8+, or CD8+CD57+ T cells (not recorded which) from PBMCs. Every receptor here comes from a human donor with aplastic anemia.

This chain joins TRBV10-3 and TRBJ1-6; D might be TRBD1 (5 bases). Germline V CDR1 and CDR2: ENHRY, SYGVKD. This CDR3 contains 13 residues. Trimming stripped 3 bases from V and 7 bases from J, with 7 bases between. Written as DNA, the CDR3 is TGTGCCATCAGTGAAGGGGCGAATTCACCCCTCCACTTT. Protein sequence: CAISEGANSPLHF.

In nucleotides, the CDR3 is TGTGCCAGCAGATGGACAGGGGGCCCAGATACGCAGTATTTT. Residues: CASRWTGGPDTQYF. The chain employs TRBV27 and TRBJ2-3; 11 bases fit TRBD1. Germline V gene sequence: CDR1 MNHEY, CDR2 SMNVEV (reference sequence). CDR3 length: 14 amino acids. The V gene end was trimmed by 6 bases and the J gene end by 4 bases; junction bases not matched to a gene: 3.

This clonotype has only a few counts. A read error may explain this, as a much larger clone is one base away. The V gene is TRBV7-3, the J gene TRBJ1-1; weak D call: TRBD1 (6 bases). CDR3 length: 15 residues. CDR1 is SGHTA and CDR2 is FQGTGA in the germline V gene. Here the CDR3 reads CTSSLIRGRNTEAFF. The DNA of the CDR3 is TGTACCAGCAGCTTAATCAGGGGCAGGAACACTGAAGCTTTCTTT.

The rearrangement uses TRBV6-1 and TRBJ2-3; TRBD2 matches 8 bases. The germline CDR1 and CDR2 sequences are MNHNS and SASEGT. The ends lost 5 bases at V and 0 bases at J; junction bases unmatched: 1. The CDR3 consists of 14 residues. CDR3 residues: CASSLAGSTDTQYF. CDR3 sequence (DNA): TGTGCCAGCAGTTTAGCGGGGAGCACAGATACGCAGTATTTT.

The V and J genes are TRBV7-9 and TRBJ2-2; tentatively, D is TRBD1 (6 bases). This CDR3 is built from 14 residues. CDR1 SEHNR and CDR2 FQNEAQ come from the germline V gene (reference sequence). V was clipped by 1 base and J by 3 bases, with 6 bases between them. CDR3 sequence reads: CASSLDRDTGELFF. The CDR3 coding sequence is TGTGCCAGCAGCTTAGACAGGGACACCGGGGAGCTGTTTTTT.

A remark on this clonotype: The conserved phenylalanine or tryptophan is not found at the CDR3 terminus, so this likely reflects a read error. The chain carries TRBV19 and TRBJ1-2, with a possible D match to TRBD1 (5 bases). Trimming removed 4 bases from V and 6 bases from J, with 18 bases in between. Germline loops: CDR1 LNHDA, CDR2 SQIVND (reference sequence). The CDR3 runs to 15 residues. The CDR3 DNA reads TGTGCCAGTAGTAAGACAGTTTTCGAAACCCATGGCTACACCCTC. Its translation: CASSKTVFETHGYTL.

This clonotype has ten or more counts. V usage is TRBV7-9 and J usage is TRBJ2-7; TRBD2 aligns across 8 bases. Trimming cost V 5 bases and J 3 bases; bases outside gene matches: 12. Germline V gene data show CDR1 as SEHNR and CDR2 as FQNEAQ (reference sequence). The CDR3 is 16 amino acids. In DNA, the CDR3 is TGTGCCAGCAGCGCCACCGCCGGGAGGGCTATCTACGAGCAGTACTTC. Translation: CASSATAGRAIYEQYF.

The chain recombines TRBV28 with TRBJ1-5; D not certain. Trimming pared 5 bases from V and 0 bases from J, leaving 8 bases between. CDR1 MDHEN and CDR2 SYDVKM come from the germline V gene. The CDR3 length is 14 residues. The DNA for the CDR3 is TGTGCCAGCAGTAAAGACACTAGCAATCAGCCCCAGCATTTT. Encoded protein: CASSKDTSNQPQHF.

The V gene is TRBV7-9, the J gene TRBJ1-1; TRBD1 is a possible D gene (6 bases). CDR1 is SEHNR, CDR2 FQNEAQ, per germline (reference sequence). This CDR3 region has 12 residues. The V end was cut by 1 base, the J end by 10 bases, with 10 bases between. The CDR3 DNA reads TGTGCCAGCAGCTTAGACAGGGTAACAGCTTTCTTT. Translated, it gives CASSLDRVTAFF.

The rearrangement joins TRBV10-3 to TRBJ1-2, with D possibly being TRBD1 (5 bases). V lost 3 bases to trimming and J lost 3 bases, with 17 bases between them. CDR3 length equals 16 residues. The germline CDR1 and CDR2 sequences are ENHRY and SYGVKD. The DNA of the CDR3 is TGTGCCATCAGTGATGCCCCAGGGAATGCTGACTATGGCTACACCTTC. Protein product: CAISDAPGNADYGYTF.

The chain couples TRBV24-1 to TRBJ2-7; 7 bases fit TRBD2. Trimming took 9 bases from V and 7 from J; bases not matched to a gene: 14. The CDR3 totals 14 residues. CDR1 and CDR2 from the germline V gene are KGHDR and SFDVKD. CDR3: CATSLATSLREQYV. CDR3 bases: TGTGCCACCTCCTTGGCGACTAGCTTGAGGGAGCAGTACGTC.

The chain joins TRBV10-1 to TRBJ1-1, with TRBD1 as a possible D gene (6 bases). The CDR3 spans 12 residues. V lost 2 bases, J lost 8 bases, and 9 bases lay in between. Germline CDR1 is WNHNN and CDR2 is SYGVQD (reference sequence). CDR3 coding DNA: TGCGCCAGCAGTGAGGCAGGGGAGGAAGCTTTCTTT. Its protein product is CASSEAGEEAFF.

This clonotype occurred a few times. A much more abundant neighbour one base away suggests this may be a read error. V is TRBV9 and J is TRBJ1-5, with a weak D call TRBD1 (5 bases). With 0 bases removed from V and 6 bases from J, the gap between germline ends came to 13 bases. The CDR3 has 15 amino acids. The V gene's germline CDR1 is SGDLS and CDR2 YYNGEE. The CDR3 bases are TGTGCCAGCAGCGTAGATGGGGGGGATCGTCAGCCCCAGCATTTT. Translation: CASSVDGGDRQPQHF. The whole variable domain, remainder taken from reference TRBV9 and TRBJ1-5, is DSGVTQTPKHLITATGQRVTLRCSPRSGDLSVYWYQQSLDQGLQFLIQYYNGEERAKGNILERFSAQQFPDLHSELNLSSLELGDSALYFCASSVDGGDRQPQHFGDGTRLSIL.

This clonotype has a count of ten or more. This chain uses TRBV7-2 with TRBJ1-2; 9 bases line up with TRBD1. Looked up from germline, CDR1 is SGHTA and CDR2 is FQGNSA. The CDR3 has 14 amino acids. V lost 6 bases to trimming and J lost 8 bases; unmatched junction nucleotides: 10. CDR3 nucleotides: TGTGCCAGCAGTCTGGACAGGGGAGTAGCGGGCTACACCTTC. Amino acid sequence: CASSLDRGVAGYTF.

This chain uses TRBV2 with TRBJ1-6; D not certain. The CDR3 has 14 residues. Trimming left V 2 bases short and J 8 bases short, with 10 bases between. Germline values: CDR1 SNHLY, CDR2 FYNNEI. The CDR3 reads CASSEKLLDSPLHF. The CDR3 coding sequence is TGTGCCAGCAGTGAAAAGTTGCTAGATTCACCCCTCCACTTT.

This clonotype occurred a few times. A much larger clone lies a single base off, so this may be a read error. This chain uses TRBV7-3 with TRBJ1-5; D ambiguous. Germline lookup yields CDR1 SGHTA and CDR2 FQGTGA. The V end was cut by 6 bases, the J end by 8 bases, with 14 bases between. This CDR3 region has 13 residues. DNA for the CDR3: TGTGCCAGCAGTTATGGCAGCGGGGAGCCCCAGCATTTT. It specifies CASSYGSGEPQHF.

Concerning this clonotype: A clone one base away is much larger, so this may be a read error. The chain employs TRBV7-9 and TRBJ1-1, with D perhaps TRBD1 (6 bases). V was shortened by 5 bases and J by 3 bases, with 19 bases between the two germline ends. The germline gives CDR1 SEHNR, CDR2 FQNEAQ (reference sequence). There are 16 residues in the CDR3. The CDR3 bases are TGTGCCAGCAGCCCTCGGACAAGGGGGAGCGACACTGAAGCTTTCTTT. Translated, it gives CASSPRTRGSDTEAFF.

The genes are TRBV29-1 and TRBJ1-6; no definite D call. CDR3 length equals 13 residues. V gave up 4 bases and J gave up 0 bases, with 4 bases separating them. Germline CDR1 reads SQVTM; CDR2 reads ANQGSEA. The chain's CDR3 is CSVGSSYNSPLHF. The CDR3 nucleotides are TGCAGCGTTGGAAGCTCCTATAATTCACCCCTCCACTTT.

The table lists this clonotype with many counts. V gene TRBV20-1 combines with J gene TRBJ2-1, with TRBD1 identical over 8 bases. The CDR3 totals 15 residues. V was clipped by 6 bases and J by 2 bases; unmatched bases: 9. Germline values: CDR1 DFQATT, CDR2 SNEGSKA (reference sequence). Here the CDR3 reads CSATTGQETYNEQFF. Here the CDR3 DNA reads TGCAGTGCCACGACGGGACAGGAAACCTACAATGAGCAGTTCTTC.

This clonotype was found many times. This sequence joins TRBV7-9 and TRBJ1-4; maybe TRBD1 (6 bases). CDR1 is SEHNR, CDR2 FQNEAQ, per germline (reference sequence). V was cut by 5 bases and J by 3 bases, with 13 bases left in between. The CDR3 is 15 amino acids. DNA for the CDR3: TGTGCCAGCAGCCAATTACAGGGACCTAATGAAAAACTGTTTTTT. Translating gives CASSQLQGPNEKLFF.

This clonotype was recorded once. The chain's CDR3 is CASSWQGAEQYF. DNA for the CDR3: TGTGCCAGCAGCTGGCAGGGTGCCGAGCAGTACTTC. V and J are TRBV7-9 and TRBJ2-7, with a possible D match to TRBD1 (5 bases). Germline V gene sequence: CDR1 SEHNR, CDR2 FQNEAQ (reference sequence). The CDR3 sequence is 12 residues long. V lost 4 bases, J lost 6 bases, and 10 bases lay in between.

This chain links TRBV19 with TRBJ1-3, with a possible D match to TRBD1 (5 bases). CDR3 length: 16 residues. V was shortened by 3 bases and J by 4 bases, with 16 bases between the two germline ends. Germline V gene lookup returns CDR1 LNHDA and CDR2 SQIVND (reference sequence). The CDR3 reads CASSIGDPGEGNTIYF. In nucleotides, the CDR3 is TGTGCCAGTAGTATTGGGGACCCTGGAGAAGGAAACACCATATATTTT.